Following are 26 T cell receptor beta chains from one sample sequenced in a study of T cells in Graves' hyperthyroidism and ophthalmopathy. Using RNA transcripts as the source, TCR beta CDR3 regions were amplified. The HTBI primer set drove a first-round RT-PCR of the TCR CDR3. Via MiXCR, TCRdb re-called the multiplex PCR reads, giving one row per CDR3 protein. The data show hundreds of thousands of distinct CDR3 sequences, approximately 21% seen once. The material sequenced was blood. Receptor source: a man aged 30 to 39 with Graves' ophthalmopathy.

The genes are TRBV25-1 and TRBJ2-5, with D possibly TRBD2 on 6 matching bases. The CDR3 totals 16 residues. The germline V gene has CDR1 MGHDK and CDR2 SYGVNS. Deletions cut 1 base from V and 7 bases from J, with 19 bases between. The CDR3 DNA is TGTGCCAGCAGTGAATTTGCGGGACTCCCGTGGGGGACCCAGTACTTC. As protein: CASSEFAGLPWGTQYF.

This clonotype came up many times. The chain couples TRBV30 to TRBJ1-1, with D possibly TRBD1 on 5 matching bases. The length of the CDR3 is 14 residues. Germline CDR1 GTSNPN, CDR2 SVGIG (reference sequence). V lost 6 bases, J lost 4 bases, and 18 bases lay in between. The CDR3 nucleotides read TGTGCCTGCCGAGGAGGGGCGGTGGGCACTGAAGCTTTCTTT. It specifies CACRGGAVGTEAFF.

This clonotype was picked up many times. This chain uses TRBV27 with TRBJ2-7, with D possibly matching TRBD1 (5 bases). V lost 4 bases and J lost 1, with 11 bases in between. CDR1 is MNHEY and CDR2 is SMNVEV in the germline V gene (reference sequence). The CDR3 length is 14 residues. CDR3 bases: TGTGCCAGCAGTTCGATCGACAGATCCTACGAGCAGTACTTC. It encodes CASSSIDRSYEQYF.

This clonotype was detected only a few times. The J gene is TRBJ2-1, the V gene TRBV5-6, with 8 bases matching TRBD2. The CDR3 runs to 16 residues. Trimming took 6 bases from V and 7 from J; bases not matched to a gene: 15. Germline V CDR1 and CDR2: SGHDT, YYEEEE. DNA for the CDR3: TGTGCCAGCATTAAATGGAGGCGGGAGGTTGGGAATGAGCAGTTCTTC. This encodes CASIKWRREVGNEQFF.

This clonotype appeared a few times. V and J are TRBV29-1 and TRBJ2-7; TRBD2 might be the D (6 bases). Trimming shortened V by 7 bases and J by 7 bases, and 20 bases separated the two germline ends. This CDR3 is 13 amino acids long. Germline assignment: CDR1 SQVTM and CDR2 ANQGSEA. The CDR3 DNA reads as TGCAGCGCCGGAGGATCGGCGGGACGGGAGCAGTACTTC. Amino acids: CSAGGSAGREQYF.

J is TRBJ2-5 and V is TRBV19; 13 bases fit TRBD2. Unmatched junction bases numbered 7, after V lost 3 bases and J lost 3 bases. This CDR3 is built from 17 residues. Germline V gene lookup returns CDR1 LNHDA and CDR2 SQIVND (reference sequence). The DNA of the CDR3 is TGTGCCAGTAGTATGGGGTGGGGACTAGCGGGAAAAGAGACCCAGTACTTC. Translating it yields CASSMGWGLAGKETQYF.

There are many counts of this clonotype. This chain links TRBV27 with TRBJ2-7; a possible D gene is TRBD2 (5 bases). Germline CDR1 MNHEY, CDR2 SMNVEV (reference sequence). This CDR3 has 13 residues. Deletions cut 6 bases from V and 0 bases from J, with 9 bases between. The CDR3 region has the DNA TGTGCCAGCAGGCTAGCCCCCTCCTACGAGCAGTACTTC. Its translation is CASRLAPSYEQYF.

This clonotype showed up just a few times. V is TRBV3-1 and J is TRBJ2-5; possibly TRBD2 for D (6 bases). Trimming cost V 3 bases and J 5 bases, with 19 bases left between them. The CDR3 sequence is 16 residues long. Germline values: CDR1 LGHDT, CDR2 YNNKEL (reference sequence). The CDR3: CASSQWVPSERETQYF. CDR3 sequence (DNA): TGTGCCAGCAGCCAGTGGGTACCTAGCGAGAGGGAGACCCAGTACTTC.

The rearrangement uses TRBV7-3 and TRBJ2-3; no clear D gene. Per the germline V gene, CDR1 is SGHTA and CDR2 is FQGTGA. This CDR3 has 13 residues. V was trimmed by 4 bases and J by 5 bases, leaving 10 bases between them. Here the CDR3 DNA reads TGTGCCAGCAGCTCTGGACCTGGAGATACGCAGTATTTT. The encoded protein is CASSSGPGDTQYF. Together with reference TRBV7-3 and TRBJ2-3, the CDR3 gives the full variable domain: GAGVSQTPSNKVTEKGKYVELRCDPISGHTALYWYRQSLGQGPEFLIYFQGTGAADDSGLPNDRFFAVRPEGSVSTLKIQRTERGDSAVYLCASSSGPGDTQYFGPGTRLTVL.

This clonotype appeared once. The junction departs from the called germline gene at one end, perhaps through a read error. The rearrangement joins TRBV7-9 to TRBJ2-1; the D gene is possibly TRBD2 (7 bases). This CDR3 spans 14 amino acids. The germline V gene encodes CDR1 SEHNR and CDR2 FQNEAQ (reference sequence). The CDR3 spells CANSLGWGGHEQFF. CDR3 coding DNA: TGTGCCAACAGCTTAGGGTGGGGGGGGCATGAGCAGTTCTTC.

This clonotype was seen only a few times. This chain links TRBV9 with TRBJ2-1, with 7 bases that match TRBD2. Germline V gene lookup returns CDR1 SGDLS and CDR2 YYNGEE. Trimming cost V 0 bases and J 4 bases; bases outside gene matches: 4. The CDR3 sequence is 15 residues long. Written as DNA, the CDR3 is TGTGCCAGCAGCGTAGTCAGCGGGGAGTACAATGAGCAGTTCTTC. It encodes CASSVVSGEYNEQFF.

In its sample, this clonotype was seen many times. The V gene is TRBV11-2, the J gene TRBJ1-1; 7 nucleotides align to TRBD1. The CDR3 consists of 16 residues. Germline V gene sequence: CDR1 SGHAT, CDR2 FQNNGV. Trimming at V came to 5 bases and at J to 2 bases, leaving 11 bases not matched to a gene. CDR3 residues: CASSRRLGDSNTEAFF. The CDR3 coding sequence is TGTGCCAGCAGCAGGCGGCTGGGGGACAGCAACACTGAAGCTTTCTTT.

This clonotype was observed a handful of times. The CDR3 nucleotides are TGTGCCTGGGAACAGGGAGGCAATCAGCCCCAGCATTTT. This gives the protein CAWEQGGNQPQHF. The chain links TRBV30 to TRBJ1-5, with D perhaps matching TRBD1 (6 bases). The CDR3 extends over 13 amino acids. The V gene's germline CDR1 is GTSNPN and CDR2 SVGIG (reference sequence). With 5 bases removed from V and 2 bases from J, the gap between germline ends came to 10 bases.

The CDR3 DNA sequence: TGTGCCAGCAGCTACGGACAGGGGGAGAATTCACCCCTCCACTTT. Amino acids: CASSYGQGENSPLHF. This chain links TRBV13 with TRBJ1-6; TRBD1 aligns across 10 bases. Germline lookup yields CDR1 PRHDT and CDR2 FYEKMQ (reference sequence). CDR3 length: 15 residues. V lost 4 bases, J lost 7 bases, and 4 bases stayed unmatched.

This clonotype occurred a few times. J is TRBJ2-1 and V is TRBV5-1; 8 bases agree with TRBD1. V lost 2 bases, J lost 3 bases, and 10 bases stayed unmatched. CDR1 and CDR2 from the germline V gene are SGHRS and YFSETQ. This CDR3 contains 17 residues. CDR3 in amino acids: CASSFGQGARGYNEQFF. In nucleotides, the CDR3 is TGCGCCAGCAGCTTCGGCCAGGGGGCGCGAGGCTACAATGAGCAGTTCTTC.

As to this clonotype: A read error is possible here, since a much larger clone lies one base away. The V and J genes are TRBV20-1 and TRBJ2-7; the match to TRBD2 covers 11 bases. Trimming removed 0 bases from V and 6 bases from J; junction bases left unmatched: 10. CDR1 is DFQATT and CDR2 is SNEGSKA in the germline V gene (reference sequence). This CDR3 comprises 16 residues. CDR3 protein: CSAREGLADAQGEQYF. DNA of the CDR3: TGCAGTGCTAGAGAGGGACTAGCGGACGCCCAGGGCGAGCAGTACTTC.

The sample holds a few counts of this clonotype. The CDR3 sequence is CASRQGVSYNEQFF. The CDR3 nucleotides are TGTGCCAGCAGGCAGGGCGTATCCTACAATGAGCAGTTCTTC. V is TRBV27 and J is TRBJ2-1; the D gene is possibly TRBD1 (5 bases). The V gene's germline CDR1 is MNHEY and CDR2 SMNVEV (reference sequence). The CDR3 has 14 amino acids. The V end lost 6 bases, the J end lost 1 base, and 10 bases lay between the germline ends.

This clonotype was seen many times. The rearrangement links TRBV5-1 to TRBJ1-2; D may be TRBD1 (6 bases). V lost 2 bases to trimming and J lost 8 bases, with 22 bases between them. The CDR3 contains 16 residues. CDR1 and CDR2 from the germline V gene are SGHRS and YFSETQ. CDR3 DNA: TGCGCCAGCAGCTTAAGACAGGATCAGCCACCAAACGGCTACACCTTC. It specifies CASSLRQDQPPNGYTF.

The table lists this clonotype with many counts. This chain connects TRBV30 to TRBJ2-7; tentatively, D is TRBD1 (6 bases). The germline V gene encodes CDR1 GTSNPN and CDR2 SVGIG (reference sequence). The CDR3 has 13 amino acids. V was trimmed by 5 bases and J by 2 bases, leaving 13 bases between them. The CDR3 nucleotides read TGTGCCTGGGCCCGGGACAACACCTACGAGCAGTACTTC. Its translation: CAWARDNTYEQYF. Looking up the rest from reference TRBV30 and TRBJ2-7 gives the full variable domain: SQTIHQWPATLVQPVGSPLSLECTVEGTSNPNLYWYRQAAGRGLQLLFYSVGIGQISSEVPQNLSASRPQDRQFILSSKKLLLSDSGFYLCAWARDNTYEQYFGPGTRLTVT.

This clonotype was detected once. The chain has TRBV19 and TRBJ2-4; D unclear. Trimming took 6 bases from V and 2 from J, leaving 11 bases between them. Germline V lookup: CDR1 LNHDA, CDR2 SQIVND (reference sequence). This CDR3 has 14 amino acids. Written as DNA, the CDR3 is TGTGCCAGTAGGGAAGGGATGTCCAAAAACATTCAGTACTTC. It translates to CASREGMSKNIQYF.

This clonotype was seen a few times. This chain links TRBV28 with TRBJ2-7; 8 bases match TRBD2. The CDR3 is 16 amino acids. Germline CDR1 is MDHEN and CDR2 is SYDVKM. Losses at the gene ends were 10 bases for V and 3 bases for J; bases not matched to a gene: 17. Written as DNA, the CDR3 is TGTGCCACCTTCCCCAGCGGGAGACCGGGTGGCTACGAGCAGTACTTC. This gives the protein CATFPSGRPGGYEQYF. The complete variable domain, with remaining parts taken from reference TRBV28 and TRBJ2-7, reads DVKVTQSSRYLVKRTGEKVFLECVQDMDHENMFWYRQDPGLGLRLIYFSYDVKMKEKGDIPEGYSVSREKKERFSLILESASTNQTSMYLCATFPSGRPGGYEQYFGPGTRLTVT.

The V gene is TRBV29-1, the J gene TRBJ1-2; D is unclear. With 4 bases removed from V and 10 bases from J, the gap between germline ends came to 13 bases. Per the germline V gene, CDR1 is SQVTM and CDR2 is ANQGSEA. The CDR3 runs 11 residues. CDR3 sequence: CSVGGRSDYTF. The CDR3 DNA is TGCAGCGTTGGGGGTAGGAGTGACTACACCTTC.

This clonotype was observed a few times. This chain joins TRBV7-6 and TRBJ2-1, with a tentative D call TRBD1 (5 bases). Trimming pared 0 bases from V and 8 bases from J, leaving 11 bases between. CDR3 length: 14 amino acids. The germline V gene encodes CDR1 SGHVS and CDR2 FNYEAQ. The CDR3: CASSLAPGFDEQFF. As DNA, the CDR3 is TGTGCCAGCAGCTTAGCCCCAGGGTTCGATGAGCAGTTCTTC. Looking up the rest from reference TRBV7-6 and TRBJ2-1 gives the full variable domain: GAGVSQSPRYKVTKRGQDVALRCDPISGHVSLYWYRQALGQGPEFLTYFNYEAQQDKSGLPNDRFSAERPEGSISTLTIQRTEQRDSAMYRCASSLAPGFDEQFFGPGTRLTVL.

CDR3 bases: TGCGCCAGCAGCGTACAGGTCATGAACACTGAAGCTTTCTTT. Translating gives CASSVQVMNTEAFF. J is TRBJ1-1 and V is TRBV5-1; possibly TRBD1 for D (5 bases). V lost 4 bases and J lost 0, with 10 bases in between. The CDR3 totals 14 residues. CDR1 is SGHRS and CDR2 is YFSETQ in the germline V gene.

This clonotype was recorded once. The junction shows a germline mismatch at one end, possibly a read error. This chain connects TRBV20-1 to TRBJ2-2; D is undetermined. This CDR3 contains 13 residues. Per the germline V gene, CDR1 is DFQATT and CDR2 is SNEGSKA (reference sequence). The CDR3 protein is CSARQAKTGELFF. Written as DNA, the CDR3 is TGCAGTGCCAGGCAGGCGAAAACCGGGGAGCTGTTTTTT.

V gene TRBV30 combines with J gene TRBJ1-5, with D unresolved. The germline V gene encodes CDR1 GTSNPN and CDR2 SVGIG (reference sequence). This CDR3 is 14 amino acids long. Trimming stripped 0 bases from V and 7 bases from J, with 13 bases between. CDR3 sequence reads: CAWSVALAGQPQHF. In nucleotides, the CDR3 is TGTGCCTGGAGTGTAGCTTTGGCGGGCCAGCCCCAGCATTTT.